This T cell receptor (beta chain) was captured in a study of regulatory T cells in long-lasting Graves disease. Study results and caveats: Investigators studied peripheral blood only, not thyroid tissue.

This clonotype appeared many times. Its antigen is not identified. Stated time point: newly diagnosed GD, antithyroid drugs for less than 3 months. TCR sequences were obtained from RNA taken from PBMCs. iRepertoire HTBI primers and Arm-PCR of CDR3 regions built TCR beta libraries. TCRdb ran MiXCR on the multiplex PCR reads and lists one entry per CDR3 protein. The sample carries under 500,000 distinct CDR3 sequences, about 16% recorded once. These sequences were also reported in another study, on T cells in Graves' hyperthyroidism and ophthalmopathy. That publication notes: Graves' hyperthyroidism qualified as stable when ophthalmopathy did not progress within 18 months.

Sequencing used peripheral blood mononuclear cells (PBMCs), obtained at new diagnosis, from a patient treated with antithyroid drugs. This receptor was taken from a woman in her 30s with Graves disease.

CDR3 loop: CASSYGGRMYNEQFF. CDR3 sequence (DNA): TGTGCCAGCAGTTACGGGGGTAGAATGTACAATGAGCAGTTCTTC. V gene TRBV6-2 or TRBV6-3 combines with J gene TRBJ2-1, with D perhaps given as TRBD1 or TRBD2 (5 bases each). The V end lost 2 bases, the J end lost 4 bases, and 12 bases lay between the germline ends. CDR3 length equals 15 residues. In germline, CDR1 is MNHEY, CDR2 SVGEGT.